This passage covers 10 T cell receptor beta chains from one sample sequenced in a study of shared clonotypes between healthy human individuals. Using immunoSEQ multiplex PCR, the repertoire was profiled, and TCRdb retains in-frame clones only, with some absent. This sample has 2 million to 3 million clones, with under 95% found just once. Material: naive CD4+ T cells from PBMCs. Subset indicated: CD45RA+ positively selected. The source of these receptors is a young man in good health. Some clones in this sample may be carry-over from other donors' samples.

As to this clone: The sample holds other DNA sequences that translate to the same CDR3. The chain joins TRBV18 to TRBJ2-5, with D possibly TRBD2 on 5 matching bases. Between the trimmed V and J ends, which lost 3 bases and 5 bases, there was a span of 10 bases. The germline gives CDR1 KGHSH, CDR2 LQKENI. The CDR3 runs 13 residues. CDR3 DNA sequence: TGTGCCAGCTCACCTCCTAGCCCGGAGACCCAGTACTTC. Amino acids: CASSPPSPETQYF.

This rearrangement joins TRBV25-1 to TRBJ2-7; D ambiguous. The CDR3 is 12 residues long. V gave up 3 bases and J gave up 6 bases, with 9 bases separating them. In germline, CDR1 is MGHDK, CDR2 SYGVNS. Here the CDR3 reads CASSDGRAEQYF. CDR3 in DNA: TGTGCCAGCAGTGATGGCCGGGCCGAGCAGTACTTC.

This sequence joins TRBV28 and TRBJ1-1, with 9 bases aligning to TRBD1. The CDR3 has 17 residues. Trimming cost V 8 bases and J 0 bases; bases outside gene matches: 13. Germline V gene lookup returns CDR1 MDHEN and CDR2 SYDVKM. This CDR3 reads CASGTTGGIYVNTEAFF. The CDR3 bases are TGTGCCAGCGGGACGACAGGGGGGATATACGTGAACACTGAAGCTTTCTTT.

The rearrangement uses TRBV5-1 and TRBJ1-6; possible D gene TRBD1, 5 bases. The CDR3 is 14 residues long. V lost 4 bases and J 13 bases, leaving 18 bases between the germline ends. CDR1 is SGHRS, CDR2 YFSETQ, per germline. The CDR3 sequence: CASSLGDGTAPLHF. The CDR3 DNA sequence: TGCGCCAGCAGCCTAGGGGACGGAACGGCGCCCCTCCACTTT. The full variable domain, its missing parts supplied by reference TRBV5-1 and TRBJ1-6, is KAGVTQTPRYLIKTRGQQVTLSCSPISGHRSVSWYQQTPGQGLQFLFEYFSETQRNKGNFPGRFSGRQFSNSRSEMNVSTLELGDSALYLCASSLGDGTAPLHFGNGTRLTVT.

About this clone: The junction and the germline gene differ at one end; a read error may be behind it. V is TRBV28 and J is TRBJ1-2; a possible D gene is TRBD1 (5 bases). This CDR3 has 12 residues. Germline values: CDR1 MDHEN, CDR2 SYDVKM. The CDR3 DNA sequence: TGCAAGGCCGGGACGATGATCGGGGGCTACACCTTC. Protein sequence: CKAGTMIGGYTF.

The chain employs TRBV9 and TRBJ1-1; D possibly corresponds to TRBD1 (5 bases). V gave up 4 bases and J gave up 1 base, with 14 bases separating them. The CDR3 length is 15 residues. Germline V gene data show CDR1 as SGDLS and CDR2 as YYNGEE. The CDR3: CASSSRDGRNTEAFF. The DNA for the CDR3 is TGTGCCAGCAGCTCGCGGGACGGGCGGAACACTGAAGCTTTCTTT.

This sequence joins TRBV15 and TRBJ2-7, with D uncertain. The CDR3 totals 14 residues. V was pared by 2 bases and J by 1 base, with 9 bases between. Per the germline V gene, CDR1 is LNHNV and CDR2 is YYDKDF (reference sequence). DNA of the CDR3: TGTGCCACCAGCAGACGGGTGGGGTCCTACGAGCAGTACTTC. This sequence encodes CATSRRVGSYEQYF. Variable domain in full (rest from reference TRBV15 and TRBJ2-7): DAMVIQNPRYQVTQFGKPVTLSCSQTLNHNVMYWYQQKSSQAPKLLFHYYDKDFNNEADTPDNFQSRRPNTSFCFLDIRSPGLGDTAMYLCATSRRVGSYEQYFGPGTRLTVT.

The sample holds one count of this clone. This chain connects TRBV29-1 to TRBJ2-3, with D tentatively TRBD2 (7 bases). The V end lost 6 bases, the J end lost 6 bases, and 16 bases lay between the germline ends. CDR1 is SQVTM, CDR2 ANQGSEA, per germline. The CDR3 contains 13 residues. CDR3 sequence: CSVGGQVADTQYF. For the CDR3, the DNA is TGCAGCGTGGGGGGGCAGGTTGCGGATACGCAGTATTTT.

The chain combines TRBV10-3 with TRBJ1-5; 7 nucleotides line up with TRBD1. CDR3 size: 15 residues. The germline V gene has CDR1 ENHRY and CDR2 SYGVKD. After removal of 6 bases from V and 2 bases from J, the junction contained 7 bases not matched to a gene. The CDR3 DNA sequence: TGTGCCATCAGCGCCGGGACAGACGGCAATCAGCCCCAGCATTTT. It translates to CAISAGTDGNQPQHF.

The CDR3 region has the DNA TGTGCCAGCTCGTCGACTCCTCCTGAGTACGCCGGGGAGCTGTTTTTT. It encodes CASSSTPPEYAGELFF. The V gene is TRBV18, the J gene TRBJ2-2; no clear D gene. The germline gives CDR1 KGHSH, CDR2 LQKENI. V was trimmed by 6 bases and J by 6 bases, leaving 20 bases between them. This CDR3 comprises 16 residues.